The clone carrying this T cell receptor (beta chain) was observed a handful of times. The sample comes from a study of patients and donors after allogeneic stem cell transplantation. TCRdb analysed the RT-PCR reads with MiXCR anew, one entry per CDR3 protein. The data contain about a million distinct CDR3 sequences, approximately 19% of them seen just once; the ten biggest clones take up around 6%. Germline values: CDR1 MGHRA, CDR2 YSYEKL. CDR3 size: 16 residues. Trimming shortened V by 3 bases and J by 0 bases, and 13 bases separated the two germline ends. Sequencing was done on a sample of blood, either unsorted or a sorted T cell fraction (not recorded which). This sequence joins TRBV4-1 and TRBJ2-3; possibly TRBD2 for D (5 bases). The sequence came from a human donor who was either an allogeneic HSCT recipient or a stem cell or donor lymphocyte infusion donor (not recorded which). It is not recorded whose cells these are; they may come from a transplant donor. CDR3 amino acids: CASSQASSASTDTQYF. DNA of the CDR3: TGCGCCAGCAGCCAGGCCAGTAGCGCTAGCACAGATACGCAGTATTTT.